Below are 22 T cell receptor beta chains sequenced from a single sample in a study of T cell responses to AZD1222 COVID-19 vaccine. Assay used: immunoSEQ multiplex PCR; TCRdb lists only in-frame clones, some missing. This table has around 140,000 clones, 91% appearing once. The sample was peripheral blood, taken 28 days after the second AZD1222 dose. These receptors came from an adult who received the AZD1222 COVID-19 vaccine.

This clone came up once. V usage is TRBV2 and J usage is TRBJ2-5; 7 positions agree with TRBD1. This CDR3 region has 13 residues. The V and J ends lost 7 bases and 4 bases, in that order; junction bases with no gene match: 6. Germline CDR1 reads SNHLY; CDR2 reads FYNNEI. The CDR3 DNA is TGTGCCAGCATGGACAGGTGGGGAGAGACCCAGTACTTC. Protein sequence: CASMDRWGETQYF.

The rearrangement joins TRBV4-3 to TRBJ1-5; no reliable D call. CDR1 LGHNA and CDR2 YSLEER come from the germline V gene. This CDR3 spans 13 amino acids. Trimming removed 0 bases from V and 5 bases from J, with 5 bases in between. The CDR3 DNA is TGCGCCAGCAGCCAAGATTTGGATCAGCCCCAGCATTTT. Amino acid sequence: CASSQDLDQPQHF.

This chain connects TRBV6-6 to TRBJ2-2; D is undetermined. CDR3 length equals 14 residues. Germline assignment: CDR1 MNHNY and CDR2 SVGAGI (reference sequence). V was clipped by 6 bases and J by 4 bases, with 12 bases between them. CDR3 in DNA: TGTGCCAGCAGCCGCGACTGGGCCACCGGGGAGCTGTTTTTT. Translated: CASSRDWATGELFF.

The V and J genes are TRBV7-6 and TRBJ2-7; D not certain. V was shortened by 2 bases and J by 2 bases, with 19 bases between the two germline ends. CDR3 length: 17 amino acids. Germline V CDR1 and CDR2: SGHVS, FNYEAQ. CDR3 in amino acids: CASSLLSLPDGAYEQYF. For the CDR3, the DNA is TGTGCCAGCAGCTTATTGTCCCTCCCGGACGGAGCCTACGAGCAGTACTTC. Full variable domain (missing parts from reference TRBV7-6 and TRBJ2-7): GAGVSQSPRYKVTKRGQDVALRCDPISGHVSLYWYRQALGQGPEFLTYFNYEAQQDKSGLPNDRFSAERPEGSISTLTIQRTEQRDSAMYRCASSLLSLPDGAYEQYFGPGTRLTVT.

This chain links TRBV6-4 with TRBJ2-1; D is ambiguous. The CDR3 totals 13 residues. V was pared by 0 bases and J by 9 bases, with 9 bases between. Germline CDR1 reads MRHNA; CDR2 reads SNTAGT. CDR3 sequence (DNA): TGTGCCAGCAGTGACTCGAGAGTCTCTGAGCAGTTCTTC. Residues: CASSDSRVSEQFF.

V usage is TRBV5-1 and J usage is TRBJ2-3; possible D gene TRBD2, 6 bases. The CDR3 runs to 15 residues. With 0 bases removed from V and 4 bases from J, the gap between germline ends came to 12 bases. Germline V gives CDR1 SGHRS, CDR2 YFSETQ. CDR3 amino acids: CASSLDGTASDTQYF. CDR3 sequence (DNA): TGCGCCAGCAGCTTGGATGGGACTGCCTCAGATACGCAGTATTTT.

This clone has a handful of counts. The chain links TRBV5-4 to TRBJ2-5; possibly TRBD1 or TRBD2 for D (5 bases each). Per the germline V gene, CDR1 is SGHNT and CDR2 is YYREEE (reference sequence). CDR3 size: 13 residues. V gave up 4 bases and J gave up 5 bases, with 12 bases separating them. The CDR3 is CASSRDRSETQYF. The CDR3 coding sequence is TGTGCCAGCAGCAGGGACCGGTCGGAGACCCAGTACTTC.

The chain recombines TRBV7-2 with TRBJ2-2, with D unresolved. This CDR3 is built from 12 residues. Trimming left V 3 bases short and J 5 bases short, with 4 bases between. CDR1 SGHTA and CDR2 FQGNSA come from the germline V gene. The DNA for the CDR3 is TGTGCCAGCAGCTTGAGAACCGGGGAGCTGTTTTTT. Its translation is CASSLRTGELFF.

This rearrangement joins TRBV6-5 to TRBJ2-3; 7 bases agree with TRBD1. V shed 4 bases, J shed 5 bases, and the junction held 9 bases outside the gene matches. Germline CDR1 MNHEY, CDR2 SVGAGI. The CDR3 has 15 amino acids. The CDR3 sequence is CASSWEGGDLDTQYF. Written as DNA, the CDR3 is TGTGCCAGCAGTTGGGAAGGGGGCGACTTAGATACGCAGTATTTT.

The chain combines TRBV19 with TRBJ1-1; perhaps TRBD1 as D (5 bases). Trimming stripped 3 bases from V and 4 bases from J, with 12 bases between. The germline CDR1 and CDR2 sequences are LNHDA and SQIVND (reference sequence). CDR3 size: 14 residues. The CDR3 protein is CASSMFRVATEAFF. The CDR3 DNA reads as TGTGCCAGTAGTATGTTCAGGGTTGCCACTGAAGCTTTCTTT.

There are a few counts of this clone. This chain links TRBV2 with TRBJ2-1, with D maybe TRBD1 (6 bases). This CDR3 spans 13 amino acids. Between the trimmed V and J ends, which lost 7 bases and 3 bases, there was a span of 10 bases. CDR1 SNHLY and CDR2 FYNNEI come from the germline V gene. CDR3 region: CASIGDNYNEQFF. CDR3 nucleotide sequence: TGTGCCAGCATTGGGGACAACTACAATGAGCAGTTCTTC.

This chain uses TRBV24-1 with TRBJ2-1; 7 nucleotides match TRBD1. The CDR3 length is 14 residues. Germline trimming cut 4 bases from V and 8 bases from J; bases unmatched to any gene: 7. The V gene's germline CDR1 is KGHDR and CDR2 SFDVKD. CDR3 DNA: TGTGCCACCAGTGACGCCACAGGGGTGGATGAGCAGTTCTTC. Amino acid sequence: CATSDATGVDEQFF.

The chain combines TRBV29-1 with TRBJ2-1; a possible D gene is TRBD1 (6 bases). The CDR3 consists of 14 residues. V was cut by 5 bases and J by 5 bases, with 16 bases left in between. In germline, CDR1 is SQVTM, CDR2 ANQGSEA. CDR3 sequence reads: CSVNLGQTNNEQFF. CDR3 DNA: TGCAGCGTTAACCTCGGACAGACCAACAATGAGCAGTTCTTC.

The genes are TRBV30 and TRBJ2-2; D unresolved. The CDR3 extends over 14 amino acids. Trimming cost V 0 bases and J 6 bases, with 11 bases left between them. Germline loops: CDR1 GTSNPN, CDR2 SVGIG (reference sequence). The CDR3 loop reads CAWSVLGAAGELFF. CDR3 nucleotides: TGTGCCTGGAGTGTACTTGGTGCGGCCGGGGAGCTGTTTTTT.

The gene calls are TRBV16 and TRBJ1-5; no clear D gene. Germline V gene lookup returns CDR1 KGHSY and CDR2 FQNENV. The CDR3 extends over 17 amino acids. Trimming took off 4 bases at V and 5 bases at J, with 21 bases between the two ends. CDR3 DNA: TGTGCCAGCAGCCGCAGCCCCCCCCCAAGTCCTGATCAGCCCCAGCATTTT. The encoded protein is CASSRSPPPSPDQPQHF.

The gene calls are TRBV19 and TRBJ2-6, with D unresolved. Trimming pared 7 bases from V and 1 base from J, leaving 5 bases between. The germline V gene has CDR1 LNHDA and CDR2 SQIVND (reference sequence). This CDR3 spans 13 amino acids. CDR3: CASTLSGANVLTF. CDR3 in DNA: TGTGCCAGTACACTTTCTGGGGCCAACGTCCTGACTTTC. The full variable domain, its missing parts supplied by reference TRBV19 and TRBJ2-6, is DGGITQSPKYLFRKEGQNVTLSCEQNLNHDAMYWYRQDPGQGLRLIYYSQIVNDFQKGDIAEGYSVSREKKESFPLTVTSAQKNPTAFYLCASTLSGANVLTFGAGSRLTVL.

The chain employs TRBV5-1 and TRBJ1-1, with 7 nucleotides matching TRBD1. The CDR3 is 14 amino acids. Germline values: CDR1 SGHRS, CDR2 YFSETQ. V shed 5 bases, J shed 1 base, and the junction held 5 bases outside the gene matches. This CDR3 reads CASSFDRANTEAFF. As DNA, the CDR3 is TGCGCCAGCAGTTTTGACAGGGCGAACACTGAAGCTTTCTTT. The whole variable domain, remainder taken from reference TRBV5-1 and TRBJ1-1, is KAGVTQTPRYLIKTRGQQVTLSCSPISGHRSVSWYQQTPGQGLQFLFEYFSETQRNKGNFPGRFSGRQFSNSRSEMNVSTLELGDSALYLCASSFDRANTEAFFGQGTRLTVV.

The V call is TRBV19, the J call TRBJ2-5; tentatively, D is TRBD2 (6 bases). V was shortened by 0 bases and J by 8 bases, with 19 bases between the two germline ends. Germline V gene data show CDR1 as LNHDA and CDR2 as SQIVND (reference sequence). CDR3 length: 16 residues. In DNA form, the CDR3 reads TGTGCCAGTAGTATAGATCATGTGGGGGGAATTTTTACCCAGTACTTC. It encodes CASSIDHVGGIFTQYF.

This chain joins TRBV7-2 and TRBJ2-3, with D uncertain. The CDR3 has 15 residues. V lost 3 bases and J 3 bases, leaving 13 bases between the germline ends. Germline V gene lookup returns CDR1 SGHTA and CDR2 FQGNSA. CDR3 in DNA: TGTGCCAGCAGCTTTCCACCCGCCGTAACAGATACGCAGTATTTT. This encodes CASSFPPAVTDTQYF. The variable domain in full, completed from reference TRBV7-2 and TRBJ2-3, reads GAGVSQSPSNKVTEKGKDVELRCDPISGHTALYWYRQSLGQGLEFLIYFQGNSAPDKSGLPSDRFSAERTGGSVSTLTIQRTQQEDSAVYLCASSFPPAVTDTQYFGPGTRLTVL.

The chain joins TRBV6-1 to TRBJ1-3; D is perhaps TRBD1 (5 bases). CDR1 is MNHNS, CDR2 SASEGT, per germline. The CDR3 is made up of 16 amino acids. The V and J ends lost 1 base and 2 bases respectively, with 12 bases between them. For the CDR3, the DNA is TGTGCCAGCAGTGAAGGAGGTGCGGGGGCTGGAAACACCATATATTTT. It codes for CASSEGGAGAGNTIYF.

J is TRBJ2-1 and V is TRBV4-1; 13 nucleotides line up with TRBD2. The V segment lost 4 bases and the J segment 9 bases; nucleotides outside the gene matches: 24. Germline V gives CDR1 MGHRA, CDR2 YSYEKL. The CDR3 is 21 residues long. The DNA for the CDR3 is TGCGCCAGCAGCCCCCAAAAGTACGCGGGACTAGCGGGAAGTTTTGAACCTGAGCAGTTCTTC. Protein product: CASSPQKYAGLAGSFEPEQFF.

The V call is TRBV6-5, the J call TRBJ1-1; 7 bases map to TRBD1. From germline, CDR1 is MNHEY and CDR2 SVGAGI. With 9 bases clipped from V and 0 bases from J, the junction kept 4 bases outside the gene matches. This CDR3 region has 13 residues. The CDR3 nucleotides read TGTGCCAGTAACAGGGGCGTGAACACTGAAGCTTTCTTT. Protein sequence: CASNRGVNTEAFF.